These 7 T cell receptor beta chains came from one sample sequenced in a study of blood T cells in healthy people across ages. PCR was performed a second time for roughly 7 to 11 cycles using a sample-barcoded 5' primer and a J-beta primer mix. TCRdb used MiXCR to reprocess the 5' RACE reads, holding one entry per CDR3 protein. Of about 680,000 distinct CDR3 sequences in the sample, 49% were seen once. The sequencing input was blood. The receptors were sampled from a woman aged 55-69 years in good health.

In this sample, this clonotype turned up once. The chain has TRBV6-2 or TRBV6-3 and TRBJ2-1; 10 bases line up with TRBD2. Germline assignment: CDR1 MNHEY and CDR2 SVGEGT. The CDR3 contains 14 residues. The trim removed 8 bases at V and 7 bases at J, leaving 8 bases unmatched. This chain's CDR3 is CASRAGGPINEQFF. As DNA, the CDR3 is TGTGCCAGCCGAGCGGGAGGGCCCATTAATGAGCAGTTCTTC.

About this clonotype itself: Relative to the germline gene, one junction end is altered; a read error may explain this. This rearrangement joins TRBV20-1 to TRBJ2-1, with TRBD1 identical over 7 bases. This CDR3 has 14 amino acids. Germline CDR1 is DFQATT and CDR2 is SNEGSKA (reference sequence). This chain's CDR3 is CGARVGQVYNEQFF. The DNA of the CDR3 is TGCGGTGCTAGAGTAGGACAGGTCTACAATGAGCAGTTCTTC.

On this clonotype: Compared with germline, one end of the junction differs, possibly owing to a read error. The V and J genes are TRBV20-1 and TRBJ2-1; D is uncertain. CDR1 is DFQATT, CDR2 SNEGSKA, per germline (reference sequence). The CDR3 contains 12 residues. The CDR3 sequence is CSAGEWVNEQFF. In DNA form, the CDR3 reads TGCAGTGCTGGAGAGTGGGTTAATGAGCAGTTCTTC.

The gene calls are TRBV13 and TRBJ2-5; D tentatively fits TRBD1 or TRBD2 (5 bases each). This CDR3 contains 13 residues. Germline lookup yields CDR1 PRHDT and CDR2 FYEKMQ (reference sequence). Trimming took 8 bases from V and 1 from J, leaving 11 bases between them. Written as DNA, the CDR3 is TGTGCCAGCGGGACCGACCGCCAAGAGACCCAGTACTTC. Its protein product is CASGTDRQETQYF. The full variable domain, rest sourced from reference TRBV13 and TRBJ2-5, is AAGVIQSPRHLIKEKRETATLKCYPIPRHDTVYWYQQGPGQDPQFLISFYEKMQSDKGSIPDRFSAQQFSDYHSELNMSSLELGDSALYFCASGTDRQETQYFGPGTRLLVL.

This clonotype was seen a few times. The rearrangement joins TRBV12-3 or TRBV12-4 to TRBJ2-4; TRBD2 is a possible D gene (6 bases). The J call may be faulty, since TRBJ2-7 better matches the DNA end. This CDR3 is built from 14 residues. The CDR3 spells CASSLRGTVYEQYF. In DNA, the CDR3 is TGTGCCAGCAGTTTACGGGGGACCGTTTACGAGCAGTACTTC.

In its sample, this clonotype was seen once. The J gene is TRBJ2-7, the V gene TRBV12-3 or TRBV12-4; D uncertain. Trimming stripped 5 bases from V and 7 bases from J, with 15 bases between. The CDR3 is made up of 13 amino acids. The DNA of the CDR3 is TGTGCCAGCAGTCCCTACGGATTCACTGAGCAGTACTTC. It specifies CASSPYGFTEQYF.

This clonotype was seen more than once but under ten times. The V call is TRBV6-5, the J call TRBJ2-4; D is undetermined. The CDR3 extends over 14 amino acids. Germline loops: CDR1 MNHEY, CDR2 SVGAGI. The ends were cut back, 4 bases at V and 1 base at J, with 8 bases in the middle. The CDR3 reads CASSSWVAKNIQYF. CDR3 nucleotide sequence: TGTGCCAGCAGTTCTTGGGTGGCCAAAAACATTCAGTACTTC.